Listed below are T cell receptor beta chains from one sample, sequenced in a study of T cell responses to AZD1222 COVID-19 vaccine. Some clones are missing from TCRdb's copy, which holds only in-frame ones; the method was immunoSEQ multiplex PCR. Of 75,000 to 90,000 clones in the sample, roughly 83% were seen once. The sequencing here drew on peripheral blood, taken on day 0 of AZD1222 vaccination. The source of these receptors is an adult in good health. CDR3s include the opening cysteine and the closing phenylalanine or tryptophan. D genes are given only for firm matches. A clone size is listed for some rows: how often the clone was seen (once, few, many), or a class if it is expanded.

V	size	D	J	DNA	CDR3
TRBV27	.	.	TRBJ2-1	TGTGCCAGCAGTTCGGGGCCCGACAATGAGCAGTTCTTC	CASSSGPDNEQFF
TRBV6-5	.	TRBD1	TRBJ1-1	TGTGCCAGCGGAATCGACAGGGGAACTGAAGCTTTCTTT	CASGIDRGTEAFF
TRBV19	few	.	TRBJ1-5	TGTGCCAGTAGTATTGCCCGGCGGGGAGATCAGCCCCAGCATTTT	CASSIARRGDQPQHF
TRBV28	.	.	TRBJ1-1	TGTGCCAGCAGTTTACGGAACACTGAAGCTTTCTTT	CASSLRNTEAFF
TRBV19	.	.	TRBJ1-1	TGTGCCAGTAGTACCTCCGGGGGCAATACTGAAGCTTTCTTT	CASSTSGGNTEAFF
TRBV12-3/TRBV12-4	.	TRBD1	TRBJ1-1	TGTGCCAGCAGTCGGGGACAGCGGACTTTCTTT	CASSRGQRTFF
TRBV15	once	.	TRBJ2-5	TGTGCCACCAGCACTCCGAGGCAGGGGCTAGAGACCCAGTACTTC	CATSTPRQGLETQYF
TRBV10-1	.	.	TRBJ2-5	TGCGCCAGCTCAACAGGGGCGGGGGAGACCCAGTACTTC	CASSTGAGETQYF
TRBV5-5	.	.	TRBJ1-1	TGTGCCAGCAGCCTAACAGGGTACGCTGAAGCTTTCTTT	CASSLTGYAEAFF
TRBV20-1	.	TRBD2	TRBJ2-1	TGCAGTGCTAGTCCCGGACTAGCGAGTACCTTTTCATACAATGAGCAGTTCTTC	CSASPGLASTFSYNEQFF
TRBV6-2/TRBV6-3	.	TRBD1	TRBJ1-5	TGTGCCAGCAGTACCGACAGGGGCCATAGCAATCAGCCCCAGCATTTT	CASSTDRGHSNQPQHF
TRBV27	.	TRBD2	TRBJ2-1	TGTGCCAGCAGTGCCCCGAGCGGGGGGTCCTGGGGTGAGCAGTTCTTC	CASSAPSGGSWGEQFF
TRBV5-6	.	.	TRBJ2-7	TGTGCCAGCAGCCTCGGGGCCCTCTACGAGCAGTACTTC	CASSLGALYEQYF
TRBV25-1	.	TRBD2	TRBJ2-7	TGTGCCAGCAGGGGCGTGACTAGCCCCTACGAGCAGTACTTC	CASRGVTSPYEQYF
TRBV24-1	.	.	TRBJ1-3	TGTGCCACCAGTGATTCGTACTCTGGAAACACCATATATTTT	CATSDSYSGNTIYF
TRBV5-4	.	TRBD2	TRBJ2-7	TGTGCCAGCAACCTAGCGGGAGGAAGAGAGCAGTACTTC	CASNLAGGREQYF
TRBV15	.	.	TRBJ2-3	TGTGCCACCGGGGCGGGTGCGGGCAAGGGCACAGATACGCAGTATTTT	CATGAGAGKGTDTQYF
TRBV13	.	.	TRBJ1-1	TGTGCCAGCAGCCGCAGCTTGGCTATTGAAGCTTTCTTT	CASSRSLAIEAFF
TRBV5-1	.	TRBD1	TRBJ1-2	TGCGCCAGCAGCTTGGGACAGGGGGGAGGCTACACCTTC	CASSLGQGGGYTF
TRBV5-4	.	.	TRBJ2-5	TGTGCCAGCAGCTTAAGGGGGACAGAGACCCAGTACTTC	CASSLRGTETQYF
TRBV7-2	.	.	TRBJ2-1	TGTGCCACCATGAGGGGGGGACCCTACAATGAGCAGTTCTTC	CATMRGGPYNEQFF
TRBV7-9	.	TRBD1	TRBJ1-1	TGTGCCAGCAGCTCTGGACAGGGTGAGGGGAACACTGAAGCTTTCTTT	CASSSGQGEGNTEAFF
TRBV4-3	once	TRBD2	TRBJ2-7	TGCGCCAGCAGCCAAGACGGGGGGAGCTCCTACGAGCAGTACTTC	CASSQDGGSSYEQYF
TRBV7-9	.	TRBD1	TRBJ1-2	TGTGCCAGCAGCTTAGGGACAGGGGAAGGCTATGGCTACACCTTC	CASSLGTGEGYGYTF
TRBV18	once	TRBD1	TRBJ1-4	TGTGCCAGCTCACCACCGGGACAGGAGGGAGGAAAACTGTTTTTT	CASSPPGQEGGKLFF
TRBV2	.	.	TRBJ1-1	TGTGCCAGCATCGAGCAGGAGGATTGGGTTGAAGCTTTCTTT	CASIEQEDWVEAFF
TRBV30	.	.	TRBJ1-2	TGTGCCTGGTCGCGAAGGGGGATGGGCTATGGCTACACCTTC	CAWSRRGMGYGYTF
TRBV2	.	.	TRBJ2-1	TGTGCCAGCAGTGGGGAGAGCTCCTACAATGAGCAGTTCTTC	CASSGESSYNEQFF
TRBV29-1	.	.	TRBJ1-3	TGCAGCGTTGTCCAGTCTGGAAACACCATATATTTT	CSVVQSGNTIYF
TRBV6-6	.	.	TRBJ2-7	TGTGCCAGCAGTCCGACTTCCTACGAGCAGTACTTC	CASSPTSYEQYF
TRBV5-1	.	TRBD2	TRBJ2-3	TGCGCCAGCAGCACCCTAGCGGGGGGGCCAGATACGCAGTATTTT	CASSTLAGGPDTQYF
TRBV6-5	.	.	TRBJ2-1	TGTGCCAGCAGTTCCCCCGCGGGGAGTGTGAATGAGCAGTTCTTC	CASSSPAGSVNEQFF
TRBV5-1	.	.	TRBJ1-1	TGCGCCAGCAGCTCGACCGGCCCGAACACTGAAGCTTTCTTT	CASSSTGPNTEAFF
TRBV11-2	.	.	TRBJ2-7	TGTGCCAGTACCGGCCTTTACGAGCAGTACTTC	CASTGLYEQYF
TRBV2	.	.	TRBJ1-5	TGTGCCAGCAGGTGGCTGGGCAATCAGCCCCAGCATTTT	CASRWLGNQPQHF
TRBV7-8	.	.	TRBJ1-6	TGTGCCAGCAGCTTGTTCTCGGGGTCCTATAATTCACCCCTCCACTTT	CASSLFSGSYNSPLHF
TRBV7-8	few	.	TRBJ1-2	TGTGCCAGCAGCTTAGTATCCGGCAGTCTGTATGGCTACACCTTC	CASSLVSGSLYGYTF
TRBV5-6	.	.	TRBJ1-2	TGTGCCAGCACCGGACACCTTAACTATGGCTACACCTTC	CASTGHLNYGYTF